The 22 T cell receptor beta chains reported below all come from one sample, sequenced in a study of CD8+ T cells in alopecia areata. Specified treatment: oral pan-JAK inhibitor, 5-10 mg twice daily. Isolated RNA was reverse transcribed into cDNA used as the sequencing template. Repertoires were generated with immunoSEQ multiplex PCR, while TCRdb's copy carries only in-frame clones and drops some. The top ten hold around 5.7% of the sample, which has more than 95,000 clones, 60% to 65% seen once. This specimen consisted of CD4+ T cells sorted from blood, obtained at week 4, from a patient treated with tofacitinib. These receptor sequences come from a human donor with alopecia areata.

V usage is TRBV30 and J usage is TRBJ1-2; weak D call: TRBD1 (6 bases). From germline, CDR1 is GTSNPN and CDR2 SVGIG (reference sequence). The CDR3 length is 11 residues. V was pared by 0 bases and J by 12 bases, with 11 bases between. The CDR3 here is CAWSVGGLDTF. In DNA form, the CDR3 reads TGTGCCTGGAGTGTAGGGGGGCTGGACACCTTC. The full variable domain, rest sourced from reference TRBV30 and TRBJ1-2, is SQTIHQWPATLVQPVGSPLSLECTVEGTSNPNLYWYRQAAGRGLQLLFYSVGIGQISSEVPQNLSASRPQDRQFILSSKKLLLSDSGFYLCAWSVGGLDTFGSGTRLTVV.

The V gene is TRBV29-1, the J gene TRBJ2-1; the D gene could be TRBD1 or TRBD2 (5 bases each). The V end was cut by 7 bases, the J end by 9 bases, with 19 bases between. The CDR3 is 13 residues long. The germline gives CDR1 SQVTM, CDR2 ANQGSEA. This CDR3 is CSALPQGASEQFF. The CDR3 region has the DNA TGCAGCGCTCTCCCTCAGGGAGCCAGTGAGCAGTTCTTC.

The chain combines TRBV7-2 with TRBJ2-7; D unresolved. Germline V CDR1 and CDR2: SGHTA, FQGNSA. This CDR3 is built from 14 residues. V lost 3 bases, J lost 0 bases, and 9 bases lay in between. The CDR3 nucleotides read TGTGCCAGCAGCTTTGACTCAGTCTCCTACGAGCAGTACTTC. This gives the protein CASSFDSVSYEQYF.

The rearrangement uses TRBV18 and TRBJ1-1; TRBD1 agrees at 7 bases. Germline V gene sequence: CDR1 KGHSH, CDR2 LQKENI. Germline trimming cut 3 bases from V and 1 base from J; bases unmatched to any gene: 8. The CDR3 runs 16 residues. In DNA form, the CDR3 reads TGTGCCAGCTCACCGACCATGACAGGGACGAACACTGAAGCTTTCTTT. Protein product: CASSPTMTGTNTEAFF.

Worth noting for this clone: The germline gene is not matched at one end of the junction; a read error may be the cause. V usage is TRBV7-9 and J usage is TRBJ2-3, with 13 nucleotides matching TRBD2. This CDR3 is 16 amino acids long. Germline CDR1 reads SEHNR; CDR2 reads FQNEAQ (reference sequence). The CDR3 DNA sequence: TGTGCCAGCACCTTACTAGCGGGGGGGCGCACAGATACGCAGTATTTT. Encoded protein: CASTLLAGGRTDTQYF.

This chain links TRBV5-1 with TRBJ2-2, with D perhaps TRBD2 (6 bases). From germline, CDR1 is SGHRS and CDR2 YFSETQ. This CDR3 comprises 16 residues. V shed 0 bases and J shed 6 bases, with 15 bases lying between them. CDR3 DNA sequence: TGCGCCAGCAGCTTGGATGCTAGCGTGATGGCCGGGGAGCTGTTTTTT. This codes for CASSLDASVMAGELFF.

The chain is built from TRBV5-4 and TRBJ1-5; D not certain. CDR3 size: 16 residues. V gave up 0 bases and J gave up 4 bases, with 14 bases separating them. Germline V gene sequence: CDR1 SGHNT, CDR2 YYREEE (reference sequence). The CDR3 is CASSLGPGSGNQPQHF. The CDR3 nucleotides read TGTGCCAGCAGCTTGGGTCCAGGTTCGGGGAATCAGCCCCAGCATTTT. The whole variable domain, remainder taken from reference TRBV5-4 and TRBJ1-5, is ETGVTQSPTHLIKTRGQQVTLRCSSQSGHNTVSWYQQALGQGPQFIFQYYREEENGRGNFPPRFSGLQFPNYSSELNVNALELDDSALYLCASSLGPGSGNQPQHFGDGTRLSIL.

This sequence joins TRBV19 and TRBJ2-4; D may be TRBD1 (7 bases). Trimming shortened V by 5 bases and J by 6 bases, and 20 bases separated the two germline ends. Per germline, CDR1 LNHDA and CDR2 SQIVND (reference sequence). The CDR3 extends over 16 amino acids. In DNA form, the CDR3 reads TGTGCCAGTAGTGCCATAGACTTGCAGGGGGGAAACATTCAGTACTTC. Translation: CASSAIDLQGGNIQYF.

This clone was observed a few times. The chain is built from TRBV30 and TRBJ1-5; the D is unclear. The CDR3 sequence is 13 residues long. Trimming left V 2 bases short and J 0 bases short, with 5 bases between. Per the germline V gene, CDR1 is GTSNPN and CDR2 is SVGIG (reference sequence). Here the CDR3 reads CAWSLDSNQPQHF. The CDR3 bases are TGTGCCTGGAGTTTGGATAGCAATCAGCCCCAGCATTTT.

The CDR3 DNA reads TGTGCCAGCAGCAACCAGGGACCGCCAGATACGCAGTATTTT. This codes for CASSNQGPPDTQYF. This chain connects TRBV7-3 to TRBJ2-3; D is tentatively TRBD1 or TRBD2 (5 bases each). CDR3 size: 14 residues. V was clipped by 5 bases and J by 4 bases, with 13 bases between them. CDR1 and CDR2 from the germline V gene are SGHTA and FQGTGA. Complete variable domain (other parts from reference TRBV7-3 and TRBJ2-3): GAGVSQTPSNKVTEKGKYVELRCDPISGHTALYWYRQSLGQGPEFLIYFQGTGAADDSGLPNDRFFAVRPEGSVSTLKIQRTERGDSAVYLCASSNQGPPDTQYFGPGTRLTVL.

J is TRBJ2-1 and V is TRBV7-3; weak D call: TRBD2 (5 bases). This CDR3 comprises 16 residues. V was clipped by 0 bases and J by 9 bases, with 18 bases between them. In germline, CDR1 is SGHTA, CDR2 FQGTGA. CDR3 amino acids: CASSLTGGSIKREQFF. The CDR3 bases are TGTGCCAGCAGCTTAACAGGTGGGAGTATCAAACGTGAGCAGTTCTTC.

The chain is built from TRBV6-6 and TRBJ1-2, with 9 bases aligning to TRBD1. After removal of 3 bases from V and 8 bases from J, the junction contained 7 bases not matched to a gene. The CDR3 consists of 14 residues. From germline, CDR1 is MNHNY and CDR2 SVGAGI (reference sequence). CDR3 sequence (DNA): TGTGCCAGCAGTTATTCGGACAGGGGCAGAGGCTACACCTTC. This encodes CASSYSDRGRGYTF.

The chain uses TRBV6-5 and TRBJ2-7; the D gene could be TRBD1 or TRBD2 (5 bases each). Deletions cut 6 bases from V and 0 bases from J, with 12 bases between. CDR3 length: 14 residues. Germline CDR1 is MNHEY and CDR2 is SVGAGI. Written as DNA, the CDR3 is TGTGCCAGCAGGGCACGGGGCGCCTCCTACGAGCAGTACTTC. Its translation: CASRARGASYEQYF.

The count of this clone is one. V usage is TRBV29-1 and J usage is TRBJ1-2; TRBD1 is a possible D gene (6 bases). The CDR3 sequence is 12 residues long. CDR1 and CDR2 (germline): SQVTM, ANQGSEA. CDR3 DNA: TGCGGATCAAACAGGGAGGGCGATGGCTACACCTTC. It is translated as CGSNREGDGYTF.

This chain uses TRBV2 with TRBJ2-5; TRBD2 agrees at 7 bases. J gave up 1 base and V 5 bases, and 4 bases lay outside the gene matches. Germline V gene lookup returns CDR1 SNHLY and CDR2 FYNNEI. The CDR3 length is 14 residues. This CDR3 is CASSRDYFQETQYF. The CDR3 region has the DNA TGTGCCAGCAGTCGGGACTATTTCCAAGAGACCCAGTACTTC.

The chain has TRBV9 and TRBJ1-1; no definite D call. Germline V gene lookup returns CDR1 SGDLS and CDR2 YYNGEE. Trimming left V 0 bases short and J 0 bases short, with 3 bases between. CDR3 size: 13 residues. The CDR3 DNA is TGTGCCAGCAGCGTAGAAATGAACACTGAAGCTTTCTTT. Amino acids: CASSVEMNTEAFF.

The rearrangement joins TRBV13 to TRBJ2-7; 9 positions agree with TRBD2. The CDR3 is 14 amino acids. The germline gives CDR1 PRHDT, CDR2 FYEKMQ (reference sequence). After removal of 4 bases from V and 1 base from J, the junction contained 2 bases not matched to a gene. The CDR3 spells CASSSGLASYEQYF. The CDR3 DNA sequence: TGTGCCAGCAGCTCCGGACTAGCGTCCTACGAGCAGTACTTC.

This chain joins TRBV18 and TRBJ1-2, with D possibly TRBD1 on 5 matching bases. This CDR3 is built from 15 residues. From germline, CDR1 is KGHSH and CDR2 LQKENI. Trimming took 0 bases from V and 2 from J, leaving 10 bases between them. CDR3 amino acids: CASSPPQGYNYGYTF. The CDR3 DNA follows: TGTGCCAGCTCACCACCCCAGGGATACAACTATGGCTACACCTTC.

The J gene is TRBJ2-5, the V gene TRBV4-3; 11 nucleotides line up with TRBD2. This CDR3 is 18 amino acids long. The ends lost 1 base at V and 1 base at J; junction bases unmatched: 8. The germline V gene encodes CDR1 LGHNA and CDR2 YSLEER. The CDR3 protein is CASSQGVAGGPIQETQYF. CDR3 coding DNA: TGCGCCAGCAGCCAAGGGGTAGCGGGAGGGCCAATCCAAGAGACCCAGTACTTC.

J is TRBJ1-2 and V is TRBV28; 9 positions agree with TRBD1. The CDR3 contains 15 residues. CDR1 and CDR2 from the germline V gene are MDHEN and SYDVKM. The J segment lost 2 bases and the V segment lost 6 bases, leaving 7 bases of the junction unmatched. The CDR3 DNA reads as TGTGCCAGCAGGGAACAGGGGGCCCTGAACTATGGCTACACCTTC. It is translated as CASREQGALNYGYTF.

The V call is TRBV29-1, the J call TRBJ2-2; possible D gene TRBD2, 6 bases. The length of the CDR3 is 14 residues. The V end was cut by 5 bases, the J end by 4 bases, with 14 bases between. Per the germline V gene, CDR1 is SQVTM and CDR2 is ANQGSEA. Here the CDR3 reads CSVLSRRGTGELFF. The DNA for the CDR3 is TGCAGCGTTTTATCGAGGCGGGGCACCGGGGAGCTGTTTTTT.

This clone rates as medium-sized. This rearrangement joins TRBV2 to TRBJ1-1; D may be TRBD1 (5 bases). This CDR3 region has 15 residues. CDR1 and CDR2 from the germline V gene are SNHLY and FYNNEI. V was cut by 0 bases and J by 7 bases, with 15 bases left in between. CDR3 coding DNA: TGTGCCAGCAGTGAAGCGCTGGGGGACGGACTTGAAGCTTTCTTT. Its translation is CASSEALGDGLEAFF.